This T cell receptor beta chain was sequenced in a study of blood T cell repertoires in COVID-19. Study background: There were acute and convalescent COVID-19 samples, and they came from the United States, Italy and Spain. The cDNA or gDNA used as material had been derived from T cells, B-cell-depleted T cells, or PBMCs.

Cohorts were based on clinical histories the participants reported. Symptom resolution, clearance, or two negative PCRs marked donors in Cohort 3 as recovered. V dropped 7 bases and J dropped 6; count of bases not matched to a gene: 11. Germline loops: CDR1 LNHDA, CDR2 SQIVND (reference sequence). The CDR3 runs 15 residues. The assay was immunoSEQ multiplex PCR, and TCRdb's table has in-frame clones only and misses some. The sample lists approximately 390,000 clones, about 83% seen once, with approximately 10% in the top ten. The rearrangement joins TRBV19 to TRBJ2-1; 8 bases align to TRBD2. The sequence was obtained from a woman aged 45-60 years who had recovered from COVID-19. The sequencing sample was made of PBMCs or T cells enriched from blood (not recorded which). The CDR3 sequence: CASTTGRGASNEQFF. CDR3 nucleotide sequence: TGTGCCAGTACCACGGGGCGGGGGGCGAGCAATGAGCAGTTCTTC. The variable domain in full, completed from reference TRBV19 and TRBJ2-1, reads DGGITQSPKYLFRKEGQNVTLSCEQNLNHDAMYWYRQDPGQGLRLIYYSQIVNDFQKGDIAEGYSVSREKKESFPLTVTSAQKNPTAFYLCASTTGRGASNEQFFGPGTRLTVL.